The 27 T cell receptor beta chains below come from one sample, sequenced in a study of T-cell memory formation after mild COVID-19. MiXCR, applied by TCRdb to the 5' RACE reads, yields one record per CDR3 protein. The sample shows 6,000 to 9,500 distinct CDR3 sequences, approximately 31% of them seen only once. The sequencing sample was made of PBMCs or a T cell subset sorted from them (not recorded which). The receptors derive from an adult woman who had mild COVID-19 (a few samples of this study predate the infection). Cell type and time point are not known.

This chain connects TRBV10-3 to TRBJ2-3; either TRBD1 or TRBD2 may supply D (6 bases each). V lost 6 bases and J 2 bases, leaving 12 bases between the germline ends. The CDR3 has 14 amino acids. Germline CDR1 and CDR2: ENHRY and SYGVKD. The CDR3 region is CAIRSGGLTDTQYF. The CDR3 DNA follows: TGTGCCATCAGGTCCGGGGGCCTCACAGATACGCAGTATTTT.

This chain joins TRBV20-1 and TRBJ2-3; D might be TRBD2 (5 bases). Germline V gene data show CDR1 as DFQATT and CDR2 as SNEGSKA (reference sequence). Trimming pared 6 bases from V and 2 bases from J, leaving 12 bases between. This CDR3 contains 13 residues. The CDR3 bases are TGCAGTGCCCAGAGACTATTCACAGATACGCAGTATTTT. Protein: CSAQRLFTDTQYF.

Sample share makes this clonotype medium-sized. The rearrangement joins TRBV6-6 to TRBJ2-7, with 7 positions matching TRBD1. The CDR3 loop spans 17 amino acids. Per germline, CDR1 MNHNY and CDR2 SVGAGI (reference sequence). Germline trimming cut 6 bases from V and 0 bases from J; bases unmatched to any gene: 14. In nucleotides, the CDR3 is TGTGCCAGCAGCCGGGAACACGGGACAGCCCACTCCTACGAGCAGTACTTC. It encodes CASSREHGTAHSYEQYF.

The chain links TRBV7-3 to TRBJ2-3; 9 nucleotides match TRBD1. The CDR3 runs 16 residues. V lost 5 bases and J lost 0; bases outside the gene matches: 6. CDR1 and CDR2 from the germline V gene are SGHTA and FQGTGA. The CDR3: CASSPGGTGSTDTQYF. CDR3 nucleotide sequence: TGTGCCAGCAGCCCCGGGGGGACAGGGAGCACAGATACGCAGTATTTT.

The chain recombines TRBV5-1 with TRBJ2-5; no firm D call. In germline, CDR1 is SGHRS, CDR2 YFSETQ. Trimming took 0 bases from V and 3 from J, leaving 9 bases between them. The CDR3 runs to 14 residues. The CDR3 nucleotides read TGCGCCAGCAGCTTGGGGAATGGAGAAGAGACCCAGTACTTC. It encodes CASSLGNGEETQYF. The full variable domain, its missing parts supplied by reference TRBV5-1 and TRBJ2-5, is KAGVTQTPRYLIKTRGQQVTLSCSPISGHRSVSWYQQTPGQGLQFLFEYFSETQRNKGNFPGRFSGRQFSNSRSEMNVSTLELGDSALYLCASSLGNGEETQYFGPGTRLLVL.

This clonotype is classed as medium-sized. The chain couples TRBV7-9 to TRBJ2-4; D gene unclear. The CDR3 has 14 residues. With 5 bases removed from V and 7 bases from J, the gap between germline ends came to 15 bases. Germline V gene sequence: CDR1 SEHNR, CDR2 FQNEAQ (reference sequence). The DNA of the CDR3 is TGTGCCAGCAGCCCGAGGACCCCGGCGAACATTCAGTACTTC. Translation: CASSPRTPANIQYF.

This clonotype was recorded only once. The V gene is TRBV12-3 or TRBV12-4, the J gene TRBJ2-1, with TRBD1 as a possible D gene (7 bases). The CDR3 runs 12 residues. The V gene lost 6 bases and the J gene lost 10 bases, with 13 bases spanning the gap. The CDR3 coding sequence is TGTGCCAGCAGGCAGGGGGGAGGCGAGCAGTTCTTC. Translation: CASRQGGGEQFF.

This clonotype is medium-sized (0.01 to 0.1%) in the sample. The rearrangement uses TRBV6-5 and TRBJ1-4; 7 positions agree with TRBD1. CDR3 length: 15 amino acids. CDR1 MNHEY and CDR2 SVGAGI come from the germline V gene. V lost 0 bases, J lost 8 bases, and 6 bases stayed unmatched. This chain's CDR3 is CASSYSEGAGEKLFF. DNA for the CDR3: TGTGCCAGCAGTTACTCGGAGGGGGCAGGAGAAAAACTGTTTTTT.

This clonotype came up a few times. The chain links TRBV6-6 to TRBJ2-3; D not resolved. The CDR3 covers 11 residues. In germline, CDR1 is MNHNY, CDR2 SVGAGI (reference sequence). Trimming took off 4 bases at V and 4 bases at J, with 3 bases between the two ends. Here the CDR3 DNA reads TGTGCCAGCAGTTTGTCAGATACGCAGTATTTT. Translation: CASSLSDTQYF.

Ten or more counts support this clonotype. The CDR3: CASSYRQGASGNTIYF. The CDR3 region has the DNA TGTGCCAGCAGTTATAGACAGGGGGCCTCTGGAAACACCATATATTTT. This sequence joins TRBV2 and TRBJ1-3, with 10 positions matching TRBD1. The ends lost 5 bases at V and 0 bases at J; junction bases unmatched: 4. The CDR3 has 16 residues. In germline, CDR1 is SNHLY, CDR2 FYNNEI.

The rearrangement links TRBV20-1 to TRBJ2-1; TRBD2 aligns across 11 bases. Germline V CDR1 and CDR2: DFQATT, SNEGSKA (reference sequence). The trim removed 5 bases at V and 9 bases at J, leaving 15 bases unmatched. The CDR3 totals 16 residues. The CDR3 loop is CSAGVAGGHGFGEQFF. The CDR3 coding sequence is TGCAGTGCTGGGGTAGCGGGGGGGCATGGGTTTGGTGAGCAGTTCTTC.

This clonotype has a handful of counts. The genes are TRBV6-1 and TRBJ2-5; no definite D call. Germline V CDR1 and CDR2: MNHNS, SASEGT. The V end lost 8 bases, the J end lost 1 base, and 11 bases lay between the germline ends. The CDR3 contains 13 residues. The CDR3 loop is CASCGRLQETQYF. CDR3 nucleotide sequence: TGTGCCAGCTGTGGACGCCTCCAAGAGACCCAGTACTTC.

The chain is built from TRBV12-3 or TRBV12-4 and TRBJ1-2; weak D call: TRBD1 (5 bases). Trimming pared 4 bases from V and 7 bases from J, leaving 7 bases between. This CDR3 spans 11 amino acids. The CDR3 spells CASSSGLGYTF. The CDR3 region has the DNA TGTGCCAGCAGTTCGGGACTTGGCTACACCTTC.

This clonotype came up many times. CDR3 nucleotides: TGTGCCACCAGCCTCCATGGGGGGGCCAGCTACGAACCGAGGACTGAAGCTTTCTTT. Residues: CATSLHGGASYEPRTEAFF. The chain employs TRBV15 and TRBJ1-1; D is perhaps TRBD1 (6 bases). The CDR3 is 19 amino acids. Trimming took 5 bases from V and 5 from J, leaving 30 bases between them. The V gene's germline CDR1 is LNHNV and CDR2 YYDKDF (reference sequence).

This clonotype came up a few times. The chain employs TRBV29-1 and TRBJ2-1; the D gene is possibly TRBD2 (6 bases). The V end was cut by 5 bases, the J end by 7 bases, with 6 bases between. The CDR3 is 10 amino acids. From germline, CDR1 is SQVTM and CDR2 ANQGSEA. The CDR3: CSVRGNEQFF. Here the CDR3 DNA reads TGCAGCGTTCGGGGGAATGAGCAGTTCTTC.

This clonotype came up many times. The chain uses TRBV20-1 and TRBJ2-1; D remains unclear. The germline V gene encodes CDR1 DFQATT and CDR2 SNEGSKA (reference sequence). This CDR3 comprises 15 residues. Trimming took 3 bases from V and 6 from J, leaving 18 bases between them. The CDR3 DNA reads TGCAGTGCTAGGAAAAGGTTAGCAGTACTCAATGAGCAGTTCTTC. Amino acid sequence: CSARKRLAVLNEQFF.

This chain links TRBV5-1 with TRBJ1-5, with 7 positions matching TRBD1. Germline CDR1 is SGHRS and CDR2 is YFSETQ. V lost 4 bases, J lost 7 bases, and 8 bases stayed unmatched. This CDR3 has 14 residues. CDR3 loop: CASSRGDRSQPQHF. CDR3 bases: TGCGCCAGCAGCCGGGGGGACAGATCCCAGCCCCAGCATTTT.

There are many counts of this clonotype. J is TRBJ2-2 and V is TRBV6-6; 9 bases align to TRBD2. J was trimmed by 6 bases and V by 2 bases; bases with no gene match: 4. Germline V gene data show CDR1 as MNHNY and CDR2 as SVGAGI (reference sequence). This CDR3 spans 15 amino acids. The CDR3 reads CASSYRREGSGELFF. In DNA, the CDR3 is TGTGCCAGCAGTTACAGGCGGGAGGGGTCCGGGGAGCTGTTTTTT.

By sample fraction, this clonotype is medium-sized. The V gene is TRBV7-3, the J gene TRBJ2-1, with 7 bases matching TRBD1. V dropped 5 bases and J dropped 3; count of bases not matched to a gene: 10. The germline V gene encodes CDR1 SGHTA and CDR2 FQGTGA. This CDR3 region has 16 residues. The CDR3 region has the DNA TGTGCCAGCAGCCCTCGTATAGGGGGCTACTACAATGAGCAGTTCTTC. It is translated as CASSPRIGGYYNEQFF. Using reference TRBV7-3 and TRBJ2-1 for the parts outside the CDR3, the full variable domain is GAGVSQTPSNKVTEKGKYVELRCDPISGHTALYWYRQSLGQGPEFLIYFQGTGAADDSGLPNDRFFAVRPEGSVSTLKIQRTERGDSAVYLCASSPRIGGYYNEQFFGPGTRLTVL.

This clonotype showed up many times. The chain combines TRBV6-5 with TRBJ1-1; tentative D call: TRBD1 (6 bases). V was cut by 8 bases and J by 6 bases, with 19 bases left in between. CDR1 is MNHEY and CDR2 is SVGAGI in the germline V gene. CDR3 size: 14 residues. CDR3 amino acids: CASAELQGGAEAFF. The CDR3 DNA reads as TGTGCCAGCGCTGAGTTACAGGGAGGCGCTGAAGCTTTCTTT.

The table lists this clonotype with a count of one. Without the conserved terminal phenylalanine or tryptophan, this CDR3 likely stems from a read error. The V call is TRBV6-5, the J call TRBJ1-1; TRBD1 might be the D (5 bases). Germline loops: CDR1 MNHEY, CDR2 SVGAGI. V was cut by 7 bases and J by 0 bases, with 9 bases left in between. The CDR3 has 13 residues. CDR3 region: CASTGRLNTEAFL. The CDR3, as DNA: TGTGCCAGCACGGGACGGTTGAACACTGAAGCTTTCCTT.

By share of the sample, this clonotype is medium-sized. This chain connects TRBV7-9 to TRBJ2-1, with 7 positions matching TRBD2. V was pared by 2 bases and J by 6 bases, with 7 bases of the junction left unmatched. Germline CDR1 is SEHNR and CDR2 is FQNEAQ (reference sequence). The CDR3 has 15 amino acids. For the CDR3, the DNA is TGTGCCAGCAGCTTATCAAGACTAGCTGCCAATGAGCAGTTCTTC. It encodes CASSLSRLAANEQFF.

This clonotype showed up many times. The chain is built from TRBV6-5 and TRBJ2-7; TRBD2 matches 12 bases. J was trimmed by 3 bases and V by 2 bases; bases with no gene match: 5. The V gene's germline CDR1 is MNHEY and CDR2 SVGAGI. CDR3 length: 16 residues. For the CDR3, the DNA is TGTGCCAGCAGTTACGAAGGGACTAGCGGGTACTACGAGCAGTACTTC. Protein sequence: CASSYEGTSGYYEQYF.

This clonotype was seen many times. The chain joins TRBV12-5 to TRBJ1-3; no clear D. The V and J ends lost 5 bases and 3 bases respectively, with 8 bases between them. Germline lookup yields CDR1 LGHNT and CDR2 FRNRAP. The CDR3 is 13 residues long. CDR3 loop: CASGRTVGNTIYF. The DNA of the CDR3 is TGTGCTAGTGGTCGGACCGTTGGAAACACCATATATTTT.

This clonotype has ten or more counts. The chain is built from TRBV20-1 and TRBJ2-7, with D possibly matching TRBD2 (5 bases). The CDR3 is made up of 12 amino acids. Trimming stripped 2 bases from V and 4 bases from J, with 9 bases between. Germline values: CDR1 DFQATT, CDR2 SNEGSKA (reference sequence). For the CDR3, the DNA is TGCAGTGCTAGATATTCGGGATACGAGCAGTACTTC. Encoded protein: CSARYSGYEQYF.

The rearrangement joins TRBV7-6 to TRBJ2-1; the match to TRBD2 covers 9 bases. The CDR3 is made up of 16 amino acids. V trimming: 2 bases; J trimming: 4 bases; junction bases outside the gene matches: 6. Germline CDR1 SGHVS, CDR2 FNYEAQ. Here the CDR3 DNA reads TGTGCCAGCAGCTTATTGCCTAGCGGGGAGTACAATGAGCAGTTCTTC. Residues: CASSLLPSGEYNEQFF. The whole variable domain, filled in from reference TRBV7-6 and TRBJ2-1, reads GAGVSQSPRYKVTKRGQDVALRCDPISGHVSLYWYRQALGQGPEFLTYFNYEAQQDKSGLPNDRFSAERPEGSISTLTIQRTEQRDSAMYRCASSLLPSGEYNEQFFGPGTRLTVL.

This clonotype showed up many times. DNA of the CDR3: TGTGCCACCAAAATTCGGGGGGGGGGTGAGCAGTTCTTC. Its protein product is CATKIRGGGEQFF. This rearrangement joins TRBV24-1 to TRBJ2-1; 8 nucleotides line up with TRBD2. From germline, CDR1 is KGHDR and CDR2 SFDVKD. This CDR3 comprises 13 residues. V lost 8 bases to trimming and J lost 9 bases; unmatched junction nucleotides: 8.